These T cell receptor beta chains were read from a single sample in a study of blood T cell repertoires in COVID-19. Repertoires were generated with immunoSEQ multiplex PCR, while TCRdb's copy carries only in-frame clones and drops some. Altogether about 100,000 clones are present, 88% being singletons, with the ten largest covering around 6.5%. What was sequenced was peripheral blood. The receptors here all came from a woman aged 55-70 years with acute or convalescent COVID-19. The CDR3 runs from the conserved cysteine through the conserved F or W. The D gene is left open where the match is weak. Clone size, where shown, is once, few, many, or a class for clones that have expanded.

clone_size,v_call,d_call,j_call,cdr3_nt,cdr3_aa
.,TRBV3-1/TRBV3-2,.,TRBJ2-5,TGTGCCAGCAGCCAGGGGGGGGCGAGAGAGACCCAGTACTTC,CASSQGGARETQYF
.,TRBV3-1/TRBV3-2,TRBD2,TRBJ2-3,TGTGCCAGCAGCCAAGATCGCAACCGCAAGGGAGGGCCTACAGATACGCAGTATTTT,CASSQDRNRKGGPTDTQYF
.,TRBV6-1,TRBD1,TRBJ2-3,TGTGCCAGCAGTGATACAGGGGGCTGGTTAGATACGCAGTATTTT,CASSDTGGWLDTQYF
.,TRBV6-5,.,TRBJ1-3,TGTGCCAGCAGGAAGACAGGAGGTGGAAACACCATATATTTT,CASRKTGGGNTIYF
.,TRBV3-1/TRBV3-2,.,TRBJ2-7,TGTGCCAGCAGCTCATACAGGGTAGGCTCCTACGAGCAGTACTTC,CASSSYRVGSYEQYF
.,TRBV28,.,TRBJ1-4,TGTGCCAGCAGCCTCTCGGGGGTCGTAACTAATGAAAAACTGTTTTTT,CASSLSGVVTNEKLFF
.,TRBV27,.,TRBJ1-5,TGTGCCAGCACCCCCTCGGGGGGCGGCAATCAGCCCCAGCATTTT,CASTPSGGGNQPQHF
.,TRBV19,TRBD1,TRBJ1-2,TGTGCCAGTATCGGGGGACAGGGGAGGGCTAACTATGGCTACACCTTC,CASIGGQGRANYGYTF
.,TRBV7-9,.,TRBJ1-1,TGTGCCAGCAGCCTGGACAGTTGGACTGAAGCTTTCTTT,CASSLDSWTEAFF
.,TRBV28,.,TRBJ1-2,TGTGCCAGCAGTTTATCCATCGGACAGTTGGATGGCTACACCTTC,CASSLSIGQLDGYTF
.,TRBV6-2/TRBV6-3,.,TRBJ2-1,TGTGCCAGCAGTTACTCACCCGGCTACAATGAGCAGTTCTTC,CASSYSPGYNEQFF
.,TRBV20-1,.,TRBJ2-1,TGCAGTGCTCGGGGGGCTCAGGAGCAGTTCTTC,CSARGAQEQFF
.,TRBV7-8,TRBD1,TRBJ1-5,TGTGCCAGCAGCTTAGCTACAGGGGTTTTGCAGCCCCAGCATTTT,CASSLATGVLQPQHF
few,TRBV29-1,TRBD1,TRBJ1-1,TGCAGCGCCGGGACAGGTCGTTCTGAAGCTTTCTTT,CSAGTGRSEAFF
.,TRBV5-1,.,TRBJ2-1,TGCGCCAGCAGTCAGTTTATCATCGACAGCAACAATGAGCAGTTCTTC,CASSQFIIDSNNEQFF
.,TRBV27,.,TRBJ1-1,TGTGCCAGCAGTTCATCCGGGACTACTGGCACTGAAGCTTTCTTT,CASSSSGTTGTEAFF
.,TRBV7-2,TRBD2,TRBJ2-1,TGTGCCAGCAGCTCGGCCCGGGGGGGGCATAGTGAGCAGTTCTTC,CASSSARGGHSEQFF
.,TRBV5-1,TRBD1,TRBJ2-1,TGCGCCAGCAGCTCGGACAGGTACAATGAGCAGTTCTTC,CASSSDRYNEQFF
.,TRBV29-1,.,TRBJ1-4,TGCAGCATAGGGGGTTGGGGCGAAAAACTGTTTTTT,CSIGGWGEKLFF
.,TRBV30,.,TRBJ2-1,TGTGCCTGGAGGGCAGCGGGCTACAATGAGCAGTTCTTC,CAWRAAGYNEQFF
.,TRBV18,.,TRBJ2-2,TGTGCCAGCTCACCAAGACTGAGAACCACCGGGGAGCTGTTTTTT,CASSPRLRTTGELFF
.,TRBV28,TRBD2,TRBJ2-3,TGTGCCAGCAGTCCTGTAGCGGGAGCCTCAGATACGCAGTATTTT,CASSPVAGASDTQYF
.,TRBV5-5,TRBD1,TRBJ1-5,TGTGCCAGCAGCAGAGGGACAGATCCGTTGGGTCCCCAGCATTTT,CASSRGTDPLGPQHF
.,TRBV4-1,.,TRBJ1-2,TGCGCCAGCAGCCAAGGGACGGACACTCTCAACTATGGCTACACCTTC,CASSQGTDTLNYGYTF
.,TRBV5-1,TRBD1,TRBJ1-1,TGCGCCAGCAGCTCCGAAGTGGGGACAGGGGCTAACACTGAAGCTTTCTTT,CASSSEVGTGANTEAFF
.,TRBV12-3/TRBV12-4,.,TRBJ1-1,TGTGCCAGCAGGAGAGTCATGAACACTGAAGCTTTCTTT,CASRRVMNTEAFF
.,TRBV6-2/TRBV6-3,.,TRBJ1-4,TGTGCCAGCAGTTATGGAGGGGCTGCTAATGAAAAACTGTTTTTT,CASSYGGAANEKLFF
.,TRBV29-1,TRBD2,TRBJ2-5,TGCAGCGTTGACGTAGCGGGAGGCCGGTCAGAGACCCAGTACTTC,CSVDVAGGRSETQYF
.,TRBV9,TRBD1,TRBJ2-5,TGTGCCAGCAGCGTAGTAGGGGACAGCCTAGAGACCCAGTACTTC,CASSVVGDSLETQYF
.,TRBV5-1,TRBD1,TRBJ2-1,TGCGCCAGCAGCTGGGGTTGGGACAGCCCCGAGAGTGAGCAGTTCTTC,CASSWGWDSPESEQFF
.,TRBV20-1,.,TRBJ2-1,TGCAGTGCTAGGAGAGATGAGCAGTTCTTC,CSARRDEQFF
.,TRBV9,.,TRBJ1-3,TGTGCCATTGCCCGAGACACCATATATTTT,CAIARDTIYF
.,TRBV7-9,TRBD1,TRBJ1-5,TGTGCCAGCAGCCCCAACAGGGGCTCTGAGCCCCAGCATTTT,CASSPNRGSEPQHF
.,TRBV5-1,.,TRBJ2-1,TGCGCCAGCAGCTTGAACTATCCACCCGACAATGAGCAGTTCTTC,CASSLNYPPDNEQFF
.,TRBV4-1,.,TRBJ2-1,TGCGCCAGCAGCCAAGACCAGGGTGGCTACAATGAGCAGTTCTTC,CASSQDQGGYNEQFF
.,TRBV9,.,TRBJ1-6,TGTGCCAGCAGCGTAGCAGGATCACCCCTCCACTTT,CASSVAGSPLHF
.,TRBV7-3,.,TRBJ2-1,TGTGCCAGCAGCTTGCTGCCGGGAGCCTCCTACAATGAGCAGTTCTTC,CASSLLPGASYNEQFF
.,TRBV5-1,TRBD1,TRBJ1-2,TGCGCCAGCAGCTTGGCCGCCCGACAGGGGGCTCATGGCTACACCTTC,CASSLAARQGAHGYTF
.,TRBV6-5,.,TRBJ2-5,TGTGCCAGCAGTTATATTGGGAGACAAGAGACCCAGTACTTC,CASSYIGRQETQYF
few,TRBV30,TRBD1,TRBJ1-4,TGTGCCTGGAGTGCGGGGACAGGGGTGGTCGAAAAACTGTTTTTT,CAWSAGTGVVEKLFF
.,TRBV3-1/TRBV3-2,.,TRBJ2-1,TGTGCCAGCAGCTCCTTTGGGGGCGGACCGTACAATGAGCAGTTCTTC,CASSSFGGGPYNEQFF
.,TRBV19,TRBD2,TRBJ2-5,TGTGCCAGTAGTCCCAGGACTAGCGGGCTCCAAGAGACCCAGTACTTC,CASSPRTSGLQETQYF
.,TRBV27,.,TRBJ1-5,TGTGCCAGCACCAAGGATCCAGGACTGCATGGCAATCAGCCCCAGCATTTT,CASTKDPGLHGNQPQHF
.,TRBV7-9,TRBD1,TRBJ1-5,TGTGCCAGCAGCTCCCCCGGGACAGGGAATCAGCCCCAGCATTTT,CASSSPGTGNQPQHF
.,TRBV11-3,TRBD1,TRBJ1-1,TGTGCCAGCAGCTTAGGGACAGGGTATGCTAACACTGAAGCTTTCTTT,CASSLGTGYANTEAFF
.,TRBV9,TRBD1,TRBJ2-2,TGTGCCAGCAGCTCCGCCGGGACAGGGGGCACCGGGGAGCTGTTTTTT,CASSSAGTGGTGELFF
.,TRBV24-1,.,TRBJ1-2,TGTGCCACCAGTGATTTAACGACAGTCTATGGCTACACCTTC,CATSDLTTVYGYTF
few,TRBV9,.,TRBJ2-5,TGTGCCAGCAGCGCCGACCCGGGGTGGGAGACCCAGTACTTC,CASSADPGWETQYF
.,TRBV27,.,TRBJ1-2,TGTGCCAGCAGTTTACGGGGGGGAGCTAACTATGGCTACACCTTC,CASSLRGGANYGYTF
once,TRBV19,TRBD1,TRBJ1-2,TGTGCCAGCCAAACAGGGGATTGGAGCTATGGCTACACCTTC,CASQTGDWSYGYTF
few,TRBV3-1/TRBV3-2,TRBD1,TRBJ1-4,TGTGCCAGCAGCACCGGGACAGGGGGTGAAAAACTGTTTTTT,CASSTGTGGEKLFF
.,TRBV7-9,.,TRBJ2-1,TGTGCCAGCAGCTTAGACACCCGCTACAATGAGCAGTTCTTC,CASSLDTRYNEQFF
.,TRBV5-1,.,TRBJ2-2,TGCGCCAGCAGCTTGTCATGGAGTGGGGAGCTGTTTTTT,CASSLSWSGELFF
.,TRBV24-1,TRBD1,TRBJ2-1,TGTGCCACCAGTGACCACAGGACAGGGGACAATGAGCAGTTCTTC,CATSDHRTGDNEQFF
once,TRBV2,TRBD2,TRBJ2-2,TGTGCCAGCAGTGAACTAGCGGGAACCCCCGGGGAGCTGTTTTTT,CASSELAGTPGELFF
.,TRBV6-5,.,TRBJ1-1,TGTGCCAGCAGACCGGACAGACAGAACACTGAAGCTTTCTTT,CASRPDRQNTEAFF
few,TRBV30,.,TRBJ2-1,TGTGCCTGGAGAAAGCGACGCTACAATGAGCAGTTCTTC,CAWRKRRYNEQFF
.,TRBV30,.,TRBJ1-2,TGTGCCTTGGACAGCCTCGGTAAGGGCTACACCTTC,CALDSLGKGYTF